This T cell receptor beta chain was recovered during a study of regulatory T cells in long-lasting Graves disease. Specified time point: newly diagnosed GD, antithyroid drugs for less than 3 months. PBMC RNA was the source of the TCR library. Trimming took 1 base from V and 4 from J, leaving 14 bases between them. The V gene's germline CDR1 is LNHDA and CDR2 SQIVND (reference sequence). This CDR3 contains 16 residues. Construction of the TCR beta libraries employed iRepertoire HTBI primers in conjunction with Arm-PCR of CDR3 regions. TCRdb processed the multiplex PCR reads anew with MiXCR; each CDR3 protein has one entry. The sample holds roughly 420,000 distinct CDR3 sequences; roughly 15% are singletons and the top ten take about 23%. This sample also appeared in a second study, on T cells in Graves' hyperthyroidism and ophthalmopathy.

The sequences come from peripheral blood mononuclear cells (PBMCs), collected at new diagnosis, from a patient treated with antithyroid drugs. This TCR was recovered from a woman between 18 and 30 years old with Graves disease. V gene TRBV19 combines with J gene TRBJ2-1; weak D call: TRBD2 (6 bases). The CDR3 nucleotides are TGTGCCAGTAGTATAGGCGGCTCGGGGGTTTACAATGAGCAGTTCTTC. This sequence encodes CASSIGGSGVYNEQFF.